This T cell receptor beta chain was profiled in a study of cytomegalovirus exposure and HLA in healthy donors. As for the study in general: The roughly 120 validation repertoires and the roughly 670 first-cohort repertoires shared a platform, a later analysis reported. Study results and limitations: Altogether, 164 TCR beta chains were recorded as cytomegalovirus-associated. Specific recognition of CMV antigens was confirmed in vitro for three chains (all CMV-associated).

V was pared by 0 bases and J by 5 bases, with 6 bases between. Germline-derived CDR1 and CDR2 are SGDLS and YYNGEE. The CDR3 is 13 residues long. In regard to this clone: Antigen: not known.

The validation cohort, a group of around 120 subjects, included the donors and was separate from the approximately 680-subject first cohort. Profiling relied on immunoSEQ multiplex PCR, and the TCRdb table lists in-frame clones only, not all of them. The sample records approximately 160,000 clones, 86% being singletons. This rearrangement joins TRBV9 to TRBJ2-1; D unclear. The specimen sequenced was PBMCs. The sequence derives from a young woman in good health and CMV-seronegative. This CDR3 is CASSVEFNNEQFF. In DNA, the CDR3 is TGTGCCAGCAGCGTAGAATTTAACAATGAGCAGTTCTTC.